The sequence of this TCR beta chain was determined in a study of CD8 T cells in ankylosing spondylitis. Germline values: CDR1 MGHDK, CDR2 SYGVNS. V lost 0 bases and J lost 10; bases outside the gene matches: 7. This CDR3 is 15 amino acids long. By quantitative 5'-RACE with molecular barcodes, the TCR beta libraries were made. One entry per CDR3 protein, called by TCRdb with MiXCR from the 5' RACE reads. This table holds about 450,000 distinct CDR3 sequences, approximately 26% found once. This clonotype turned up a few times. Antigen: not known. The study's findings and limits: Researchers reportedly found disease-linked clones significantly enriched in matched ankylosing spondylitis synovial fluid. Roughly 8 highly homologous variants made up a TCR beta motif, and this motif appeared characteristic of ankylosing spondylitis blood. Disease-linked clones proved CD8+ and comparatively uncommon in peripheral blood. Existing reports had already noted some motif variants in reactive arthritis synovial fluid and blood.

The sample comprised blood, either unsorted or a sorted T cell fraction (not recorded which). The chain uses TRBV25-1 and TRBJ2-1; 9 nucleotides agree with TRBD2. The receptor was derived from a male donor with ankylosing spondylitis. The chain's CDR3 is CASSEYAGGPKEQFF. The CDR3 DNA sequence: TGTGCCAGCAGTGAATATGCGGGAGGGCCAAAGGAGCAGTTCTTC.